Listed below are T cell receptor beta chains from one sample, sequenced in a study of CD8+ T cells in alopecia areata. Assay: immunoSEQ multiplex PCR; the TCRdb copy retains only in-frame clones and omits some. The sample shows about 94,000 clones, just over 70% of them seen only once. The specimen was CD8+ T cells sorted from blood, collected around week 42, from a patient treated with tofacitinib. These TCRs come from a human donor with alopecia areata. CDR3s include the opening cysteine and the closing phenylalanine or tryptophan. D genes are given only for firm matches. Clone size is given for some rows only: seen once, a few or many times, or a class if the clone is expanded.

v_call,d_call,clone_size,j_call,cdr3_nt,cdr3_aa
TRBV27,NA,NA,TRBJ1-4,TGTGCCAGCCACGGCCGGGACAATCATGAAAAACTGTTTTTT,CASHGRDNHEKLFF
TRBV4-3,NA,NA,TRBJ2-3,TGCGCCAGCAGCCAAGATAGGGGGGGGGCAGGGGATACGCAGTATTTT,CASSQDRGGAGDTQYF
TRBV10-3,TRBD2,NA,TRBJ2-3,TGTGCCATCAGTGAGTCAACTAGCGGGGGGGGAGATACGCAGTATTTT,CAISESTSGGGDTQYF
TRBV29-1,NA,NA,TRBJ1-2,TGCAGCGTTGAAGCCTTCGACAATAACTATGGCTACACCTTC,CSVEAFDNNYGYTF
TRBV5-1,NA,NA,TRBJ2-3,TGCGCCAGCAGCTTGGCGGGGGTCCGGGGAGATACGCAGTATTTT,CASSLAGVRGDTQYF
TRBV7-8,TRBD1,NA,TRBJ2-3,TGTGCCAGCAGCTTAAACAGGGGTTGGTCAGATACGCAGTATTTT,CASSLNRGWSDTQYF
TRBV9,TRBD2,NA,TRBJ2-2,TGTGCCAGCAGCGCGAGCGGGGGGAACACCGGGGAGCTGTTTTTT,CASSASGGNTGELFF
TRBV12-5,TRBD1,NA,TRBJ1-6,TGTGCTAGTGGTTTGGTTAGGTCCGGACAGGTTTTTAATAATTCACCCCTCCACTTT,CASGLVRSGQVFNNSPLHF
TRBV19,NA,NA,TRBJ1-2,TGTGCCAGTAGTATCGGGCGGATTTACACCTTC,CASSIGRIYTF
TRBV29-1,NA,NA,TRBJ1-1,TGCAGCGTTGATTTAGGGTCAGAAGCTTTCTTT,CSVDLGSEAFF
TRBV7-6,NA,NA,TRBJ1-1,TGTGCCAGCAGAACGGGGCACACTGAAGCTTTCTTT,CASRTGHTEAFF
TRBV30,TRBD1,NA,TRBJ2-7,TGTGCCTGGAGTCACGGGACAGGGAATCACGAGCAGTACTTC,CAWSHGTGNHEQYF
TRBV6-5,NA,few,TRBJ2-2,TGTGCCAGCAGTTACGGCATTACGAACACCGGGGAGCTGTTTTTT,CASSYGITNTGELFF
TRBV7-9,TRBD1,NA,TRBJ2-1,TGTGCCAGCAGCTTGGTAACAGGGGGCCCGAATGTCGAGCAGTTCTTC,CASSLVTGGPNVEQFF
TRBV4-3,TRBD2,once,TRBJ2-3,TGCGCCAGCAGCCACGCACTAGCGGGGGGCACAGATACGCAGTATTTT,CASSHALAGGTDTQYF
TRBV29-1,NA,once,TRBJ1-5,TGCAGCGTTGTAGAGGGACAGCCCCAGCATTTT,CSVVEGQPQHF
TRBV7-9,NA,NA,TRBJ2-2,TGTGCCAGCAGCCCCTCGGGGGCGAACACCGGGGAGCTGTTTTTT,CASSPSGANTGELFF
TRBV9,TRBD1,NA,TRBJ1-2,TGTGCCAGCAGCGCCCTGGGACAGGTCTATGGCTACACCTTC,CASSALGQVYGYTF
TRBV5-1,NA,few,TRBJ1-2,TGCGCCAGCAGCCTCCCAGGGTATGGCTACACCTTC,CASSLPGYGYTF
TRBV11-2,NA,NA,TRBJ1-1,TGTGCCAGCAGCTTAGGATCGGGAACTGAAGCTTTCTTT,CASSLGSGTEAFF
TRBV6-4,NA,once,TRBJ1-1,TGTGCCAGCAGTGACTCCGCGGGGGTGACTGAAGCTTTCTTT,CASSDSAGVTEAFF
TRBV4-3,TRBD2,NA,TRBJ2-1,TGCGCCAGCAGCCAAGATTCGACTAGCGGGGAAAACAATGAGCAGTTCTTC,CASSQDSTSGENNEQFF
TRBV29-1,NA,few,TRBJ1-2,TGCAGCGTTCCCGAAAAGAAGCTTGTGGGGCGTACGGGTGGCTACACCTTC,CSVPEKKLVGRTGGYTF
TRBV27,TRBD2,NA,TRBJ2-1,TGTGCCAGCAGTTGGTCAGCGGGGGAGTCTATGTACAATGAGCAGTTCTTC,CASSWSAGESMYNEQFF
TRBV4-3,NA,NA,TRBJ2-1,TGCGCCAGCAGCCAAAATTTGGGGGGATACAATGAGCAGTTCTTC,CASSQNLGGYNEQFF
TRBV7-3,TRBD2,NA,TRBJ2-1,TGTGCCAGCAGCCTAAGCGGGGGTGGCTACAATGAGCAGTTCTTC,CASSLSGGGYNEQFF
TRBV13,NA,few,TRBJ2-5,TGTGCCAGCACCCAAAATTGGCAAGAGACCCAGTACTTC,CASTQNWQETQYF
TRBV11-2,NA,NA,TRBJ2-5,TGTGCCAGCGGATCAGAGATCCAAGAGACCCAGTACTTC,CASGSEIQETQYF
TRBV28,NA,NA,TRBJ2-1,TGTGCCAGCAGTTTTGGAGGGGGAACCTACAATGAGCAGTTCTTC,CASSFGGGTYNEQFF
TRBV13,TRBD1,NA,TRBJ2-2,TGTGCCAGCAGCCCGCCGGGACAGGGAATCGGGGAGCTGTTTTTT,CASSPPGQGIGELFF
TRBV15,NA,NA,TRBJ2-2,TGTGCCACCAGGCGTGAAGAGGGGGAGAACACCGGGGAGCTGTTTTTT,CATRREEGENTGELFF
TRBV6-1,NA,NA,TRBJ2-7,TGTGCCACCGAAATCTCCCTCCAAAGGTCCAACGAGCAGTACTTC,CATEISLQRSNEQYF
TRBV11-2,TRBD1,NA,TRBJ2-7,TGTGCCAGCAGCCCGACGTCTTCCAGGGACAGGAGCGCCTACGAGCAGTACTTC,CASSPTSSRDRSAYEQYF
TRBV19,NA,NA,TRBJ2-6,TGTGCCAGTAGTTCAGATCTTGAGGCCAACGTCCTGACTTTC,CASSSDLEANVLTF
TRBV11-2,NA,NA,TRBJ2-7,TGTGCCAGCAGCTTAGGGGGGTCCCGTTTCTACGAGCAGTACTTC,CASSLGGSRFYEQYF
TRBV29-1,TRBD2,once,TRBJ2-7,TGCAGCGTTGTCCTAGCGGAGGGCTACGAGCAGTACTTC,CSVVLAEGYEQYF
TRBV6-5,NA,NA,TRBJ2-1,TGTGCCAGCAGCAATAACGAGCGGCAGTTCTTC,CASSNNERQFF
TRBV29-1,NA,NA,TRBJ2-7,TGCAGCGTTGAATGGCAGGCGAACTCCTACGAGCAGTACTTC,CSVEWQANSYEQYF
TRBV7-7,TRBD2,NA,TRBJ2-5,TGTGCCAGCAGCTTGGGTAGCGGGGACCAGACCCAGTACTTC,CASSLGSGDQTQYF
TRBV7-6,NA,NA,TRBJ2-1,TGTGCCAGCAGTTACTCATCGGACTACCCTTACAATGAGCAGTTCTTC,CASSYSSDYPYNEQFF
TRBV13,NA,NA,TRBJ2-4,TGTGCCAGCAGCTTATCGGGGGCGGCCAAAAACATTCAGTACTTC,CASSLSGAAKNIQYF
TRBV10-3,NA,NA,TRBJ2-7,TGTGCCATCAGTGACCAATACAGGGCCAGCTCCTACGAGCAGTACTTC,CAISDQYRASSYEQYF